The 12 T cell receptor beta chains in this list originate from one sample, sequenced in a study of CXCR4 blockade with PD-1 therapy in pancreatic cancer. Some clones are missing from TCRdb's copy, which holds only in-frame ones; the method was immunoSEQ multiplex PCR. Altogether about 540 clones are present, about 46% being singletons, with the ten largest covering approximately 25%. The sample taken for sequencing was tumor tissue. The receptors were sampled from a human donor with pancreatic ductal adenocarcinoma.

This clone turned up a few times. At one end, the junction sequence differs from germline, possibly due to a read error. J is TRBJ2-7 and V is TRBV2, with 9 positions matching TRBD1. CDR3 size: 15 residues. Germline V gives CDR1 SNHLY, CDR2 FYNNEI. CDR3 sequence (DNA): TGTGCCAGCAGCGAAGGACAGGGGATGTCCTACGAGCAGTACTTC. Amino acids: CASSEGQGMSYEQYF. Drawing the rest from reference TRBV2 and TRBJ2-7, the complete variable domain is EPEVTQTPSHQVTQMGQEVILRCVPISNHLYFYWYRQILGQKVEFLVSFYNNEISEKSEIFDDQFSVERPDGSNFTLKIRSTKLEDSAMYFCASSEGQGMSYEQYFGPGTRLTVT.

This clone was counted only a few times. The chain is built from TRBV28 and TRBJ1-2; D remains ambiguous. Germline-derived CDR1 and CDR2 are MDHEN and SYDVKM. Trimming removed 5 bases from V and 7 bases from J, with 14 bases in between. This CDR3 is built from 13 residues. CDR3 amino acids: CASSPTPRAGYTF. CDR3 sequence (DNA): TGTGCCAGCAGTCCTACCCCGCGGGCTGGCTACACCTTC.

The J gene is TRBJ2-7, the V gene TRBV12-5; 8 bases match TRBD1. Germline trimming cut 6 bases from V and 3 bases from J; bases unmatched to any gene: 4. The length of the CDR3 is 13 residues. CDR1 is LGHNT, CDR2 FRNRAP, per germline. The CDR3 is CASGFDRGYEQYF. The CDR3 coding sequence is TGTGCTAGTGGCTTCGACAGGGGCTACGAGCAGTACTTC.

V gene TRBV19 combines with J gene TRBJ1-5, with 7 bases that match TRBD1. V lost 6 bases to trimming and J lost 3 bases; unmatched junction nucleotides: 14. Germline lookup yields CDR1 LNHDA and CDR2 SQIVND (reference sequence). The CDR3 covers 17 residues. Here the CDR3 reads CASSPRPDRVNNQPQHF. CDR3 nucleotide sequence: TGTGCCAGTAGCCCGAGACCCGACAGGGTAAACAATCAGCCCCAGCATTTT.

There are a few counts of this clone. CDR3 region: CASSFSPGRAGKEQYF. The CDR3 DNA sequence: TGTGCCAGCAGCTTCAGCCCCGGCAGGGCCGGAAAGGAGCAGTACTTC. The chain has TRBV11-3 and TRBJ2-7, with D possibly being TRBD1 (5 bases). Germline V gene sequence: CDR1 SGHNT, CDR2 YENEEA. The CDR3 is made up of 16 amino acids. V lost 3 bases, J lost 7 bases, and 22 bases lay in between.

In its sample, this clone ranks as medium-sized. The chain uses TRBV2 and TRBJ2-2; unclear D gene. V was trimmed by 6 bases and J by 6 bases, leaving 8 bases between them. The CDR3 is made up of 12 amino acids. CDR1 and CDR2 from the germline V gene are SNHLY and FYNNEI. The CDR3, as DNA: TGTGCCAGCAGCCGATCATCCGGGGAGCTGTTTTTT. It translates to CASSRSSGELFF.

In its sample, this clone was seen a few times. The chain employs TRBV28 and TRBJ2-1; 9 nucleotides align to TRBD1. Germline loops: CDR1 MDHEN, CDR2 SYDVKM. The CDR3 runs to 17 residues. V shed 3 bases, J shed 7 bases, and the junction held 13 bases outside the gene matches. The CDR3 sequence: CASSFTLPGQGINEQFF. The CDR3 coding sequence is TGTGCCAGCAGTTTCACCCTCCCGGGACAGGGAATTAATGAGCAGTTCTTC. The full variable domain, completed using reference TRBV28 and TRBJ2-1, is DVKVTQSSRYLVKRTGEKVFLECVQDMDHENMFWYRQDPGLGLRLIYFSYDVKMKEKGDIPEGYSVSREKKERFSLILESASTNQTSMYLCASSFTLPGQGINEQFFGPGTRLTVL.

This chain uses TRBV19 with TRBJ1-5; D not resolved. Germline loops: CDR1 LNHDA, CDR2 SQIVND (reference sequence). The CDR3 contains 14 residues. V dropped 0 bases and J dropped 4 bases, with 7 bases sitting between them. For the CDR3, the DNA is TGTGCCAGTAGTATAGACAGCCTGAATCAGCCCCAGCATTTT. Residues: CASSIDSLNQPQHF. Full variable domain (outside the CDR3, taken from reference TRBV19 and TRBJ1-5): DGGITQSPKYLFRKEGQNVTLSCEQNLNHDAMYWYRQDPGQGLRLIYYSQIVNDFQKGDIAEGYSVSREKKESFPLTVTSAQKNPTAFYLCASSIDSLNQPQHFGDGTRLSIL.

The chain joins TRBV25-1 to TRBJ2-5, with 8 positions matching TRBD2. The CDR3 runs to 15 residues. The germline V gene has CDR1 MGHDK and CDR2 SYGVNS. Germline trimming cut 0 bases from V and 5 bases from J; bases unmatched to any gene: 5. The CDR3 bases are TGTGCCAGCAGTGAATATCGCGGGAGGCGGGAGACCCAGTACTTC. Protein sequence: CASSEYRGRRETQYF.

The chain joins TRBV11-3 to TRBJ2-3, with a tentative D call TRBD1 (5 bases). V was shortened by 5 bases and J by 0 bases, with 12 bases between the two germline ends. The CDR3 extends over 15 amino acids. CDR1 and CDR2 from the germline V gene are SGHNT and YENEEA. CDR3 in DNA: TGTGCCAGCAGCCCCCGACAGTCTAGCACAGATACGCAGTATTTT. Translation gives CASSPRQSSTDTQYF.

This clone is labeled medium-sized (0.01 to 0.1%). The gene calls are TRBV11-3 and TRBJ2-3, with D perhaps TRBD1 or TRBD2 (6 bases each). Germline loops: CDR1 SGHNT, CDR2 YENEEA. Trimming cost V 3 bases and J 0 bases, with 13 bases left between them. The CDR3 covers 16 residues. The CDR3 loop is CASSLEGDGSTDTQYF. The DNA of the CDR3 is TGTGCCAGCAGCTTGGAGGGGGATGGTAGCACAGATACGCAGTATTTT.

This clone was seen only a few times. The chain recombines TRBV28 with TRBJ2-7, with 11 bases fitting TRBD2. The length of the CDR3 is 15 residues. Germline CDR1 and CDR2: MDHEN and SYDVKM. V trimming: 2 bases; J trimming: 2 bases; junction bases outside the gene matches: 2. The CDR3 loop is CASSLGLAGTYEQYF. CDR3 bases: TGTGCCAGCAGTTTAGGACTAGCGGGTACCTACGAGCAGTACTTC.